Each of the 28 T cell receptor beta chains below was sequenced from the same sample in a study of cytomegalovirus exposure and HLA in healthy donors. With 60 Vbeta and 13 Jbeta primers, the PCR was carried out. Repertoires were generated with immunoSEQ multiplex PCR, while TCRdb's copy carries only in-frame clones and drops some. The sample has 90,000 or so clones, 60% to 80% seen once. The sequenced material came from PBMCs. Source of these receptors: a female donor in good health and CMV-seronegative.

The rearrangement links TRBV7-8 to TRBJ2-3; possibly TRBD1 for D (7 bases). With 3 bases removed from V and 3 bases from J, the gap between germline ends came to 13 bases. CDR3 size: 15 residues. CDR1 and CDR2 from the germline V gene are SGHVS and FQNEAQ. The CDR3 sequence is CASSFSTGRTDTQYF. Written as DNA, the CDR3 is TGTGCCAGCAGCTTCTCGACAGGGAGGACAGATACGCAGTATTTT.

There are a few counts of this clone. The chain recombines TRBV15 with TRBJ2-5, with TRBD1 matching over 9 bases. Germline values: CDR1 LNHNV, CDR2 YYDKDF (reference sequence). V lost 1 base to trimming and J lost 2 bases; unmatched junction nucleotides: 2. The CDR3 covers 15 residues. DNA for the CDR3: TGTGCCACCAGCAGAGGAGGGACAGGGCAAGAGACCCAGTACTTC. Amino acids: CATSRGGTGQETQYF.

This clone was counted a few times. The chain couples TRBV6-6 to TRBJ1-5, with 8 bases identical to TRBD1. Germline CDR1 reads MNHNY; CDR2 reads SVGAGI (reference sequence). The CDR3 is 14 residues long. After removal of 5 bases from V and 7 bases from J, the junction contained 7 bases not matched to a gene. The CDR3 protein is CASSQDRDDQPQHF. The CDR3 coding sequence is TGTGCCAGCAGTCAGGACAGGGATGACCAGCCCCAGCATTTT.

CDR3 region: CASSPPGVGNEQFF. CDR3 DNA: TGTGCCAGCAGTCCCCCGGGAGTAGGAAATGAGCAGTTCTTC. The genes are TRBV5-4 and TRBJ2-1; possibly TRBD2 for D (6 bases). V lost 5 bases to trimming and J lost 7 bases, with 16 bases between them. Germline V gene lookup returns CDR1 SGHNT and CDR2 YYREEE (reference sequence). The CDR3 is 14 amino acids.

The rearrangement links TRBV7-2 to TRBJ2-7; a weak D match, TRBD1 (7 bases). CDR1 is SGHTA and CDR2 is FQGNSA in the germline V gene. The V and J ends lost 3 bases and 1 base respectively, with 13 bases between them. This CDR3 is built from 15 residues. In DNA, the CDR3 is TGTGCCAGCAGCTTCACCGCAGGGGGGTCCTACGAGCAGTACTTC. It codes for CASSFTAGGSYEQYF.

This sequence joins TRBV6-5 and TRBJ1-2; D might be TRBD1 (5 bases). Trimming left V 8 bases short and J 2 bases short, with 18 bases between. Germline CDR1 reads MNHEY; CDR2 reads SVGAGI. The CDR3 is 15 residues long. The CDR3 nucleotides are TGTGCCAGCCGGGAGGGGCAGCTCCCGAACTATGGCTACACCTTC. It yields the protein CASREGQLPNYGYTF.

The chain carries TRBV19 and TRBJ1-2; 10 nucleotides agree with TRBD1. CDR1 is LNHDA, CDR2 SQIVND, per germline (reference sequence). V was pared by 5 bases and J by 2 bases, with 8 bases of the junction left unmatched. This CDR3 contains 16 residues. DNA for the CDR3: TGTGCCAGTAGTCCCTCGGGGGGACAGGGGAACTATGGCTACACCTTC. Its translation: CASSPSGGQGNYGYTF.

This chain connects TRBV5-1 to TRBJ2-2, with a tentative D call TRBD2 (5 bases). The CDR3 sequence is 15 residues long. Germline V lookup: CDR1 SGHRS, CDR2 YFSETQ. Trimming left V 2 bases short and J 7 bases short, with 15 bases between. CDR3 sequence: CASSFGWEYVGELFF. The DNA of the CDR3 is TGCGCCAGCAGCTTCGGGTGGGAGTATGTCGGGGAGCTGTTTTTT.

The chain carries TRBV6-5 and TRBJ2-7; possibly TRBD2 for D (5 bases). Looked up from germline, CDR1 is MNHEY and CDR2 is SVGAGI. CDR3 length: 13 residues. Trimming removed 5 bases from V and 7 bases from J, with 15 bases in between. In nucleotides, the CDR3 is TGTGCCAGCAGTGGGTCCCGGGGTGGGGAGCAGTACTTC. It is translated as CASSGSRGGEQYF.

The genes are TRBV30 and TRBJ1-1, with D uncertain. There are 14 residues in the CDR3. Trimming took off 3 bases at V and 0 bases at J, with 11 bases between the two ends. Germline V gene sequence: CDR1 GTSNPN, CDR2 SVGIG (reference sequence). The DNA of the CDR3 is TGTGCCTGGAGGGCAGGCACCATGAACACTGAAGCTTTCTTT. It specifies CAWRAGTMNTEAFF.

This chain links TRBV18 with TRBJ2-2, with D uncertain. Per the germline V gene, CDR1 is KGHSH and CDR2 is LQKENI. This CDR3 is built from 14 residues. Between the trimmed V and J ends, which lost 5 bases and 3 bases, there was a span of 10 bases. The CDR3 spells CASSIREDTGELFF. CDR3 DNA: TGTGCCAGCTCAATTCGAGAAGACACCGGGGAGCTGTTTTTT.

The chain couples TRBV6-1 to TRBJ1-5, with TRBD1 matching 10 bases. This CDR3 has 13 amino acids. Germline CDR1 reads MNHNS; CDR2 reads SASEGT. V was pared by 9 bases and J by 7 bases, with 6 bases of the junction left unmatched. The DNA for the CDR3 is TGTGCCAGTGGGGACAGGGGATTGCAGCCCCAGCATTTT. This translates into CASGDRGLQPQHF.

The V gene is TRBV28, the J gene TRBJ2-7; D is perhaps TRBD2 (7 bases). Germline CDR1 is MDHEN and CDR2 is SYDVKM. V was shortened by 5 bases and J by 6 bases, with 17 bases between the two germline ends. The CDR3 loop spans 14 amino acids. CDR3 region: CASSRQGRVSEQYF. CDR3 bases: TGTGCCAGCAGTCGGCAGGGGAGGGTAAGCGAGCAGTACTTC.

This chain uses TRBV11-2 with TRBJ2-7; no firm D call. Germline CDR1 reads SGHAT; CDR2 reads FQNNGV. The CDR3 extends over 14 amino acids. Deletions cut 2 bases from V and 0 bases from J, with 8 bases between. The CDR3 DNA is TGTGCCAGCAGCTTACCGTCCAGCTCCTACGAGCAGTACTTC. Translated: CASSLPSSSYEQYF.

The CDR3 coding sequence is TGTGCCAGCAGCCACTCGGAGGGATCGAACGAGCAGTACTTC. Translated: CASSHSEGSNEQYF. The rearrangement links TRBV4-2 to TRBJ2-7; tentative D call: TRBD2 (6 bases). The CDR3 covers 14 residues. Germline loops: CDR1 LGHNA, CDR2 YNFKEQ. The V end was cut by 3 bases, the J end by 5 bases, with 14 bases between.

Only a few counts were recorded for this clone. This chain links TRBV10-3 with TRBJ2-2; maybe TRBD1 (6 bases). This CDR3 has 14 residues. V gave up 6 bases and J gave up 7 bases, with 15 bases separating them. Germline lookup yields CDR1 ENHRY and CDR2 SYGVKD. The CDR3 nucleotides read TGTGCCATCAGGGACACAGGGTCAAACGGGGAGCTGTTTTTT. It encodes CAIRDTGSNGELFF.

This clone came up once. The DNA of the CDR3 is TGTGCCAGTAGCTACGGTTCCTACGAGCAGTACTTC. It yields the protein CASSYGSYEQYF. The rearrangement links TRBV19 to TRBJ2-7; unclear D gene. Germline V gene lookup returns CDR1 LNHDA and CDR2 SQIVND (reference sequence). V dropped 6 bases and J dropped 1 base, with 7 bases sitting between them. The CDR3 runs to 12 residues.

The V gene is TRBV28, the J gene TRBJ1-1; D remains unclear. The CDR3 is 16 residues long. Trimming pared 2 bases from V and 1 base from J, leaving 14 bases between. Germline-derived CDR1 and CDR2 are MDHEN and SYDVKM. The CDR3 region has the DNA TGTGCCAGCAGTTTAGTGGGTAGGGCGGGGAACACTGAAGCTTTCTTT. Translation gives CASSLVGRAGNTEAFF.

This chain connects TRBV2 to TRBJ1-5; 10 bases are shared with TRBD1. Germline CDR1 and CDR2: SNHLY and FYNNEI. Losses at the gene ends were 3 bases for V and 5 bases for J; bases not matched to a gene: 1. This CDR3 comprises 14 residues. CDR3 protein: CASSEGQGHQPQHF. In DNA, the CDR3 is TGTGCCAGCAGTGAGGGACAGGGGCATCAGCCCCAGCATTTT.

V gene TRBV30 combines with J gene TRBJ1-2; TRBD1 matches 7 bases. Germline CDR1 is GTSNPN and CDR2 is SVGIG (reference sequence). Trimming at V came to 2 bases and at J to 6 bases, leaving 6 bases not matched to a gene. This CDR3 has 13 amino acids. The CDR3 sequence: CAWSFSGQNGYTF. The CDR3 nucleotides are TGTGCCTGGAGTTTCTCGGGACAGAATGGCTACACCTTC.

The V call is TRBV19, the J call TRBJ1-5, with TRBD1 as a possible D gene (5 bases). Germline values: CDR1 LNHDA, CDR2 SQIVND (reference sequence). This CDR3 spans 15 amino acids. Trimming pared 2 bases from V and 0 bases from J, leaving 8 bases between. CDR3 bases: TGTGCCAGTAGTATAAGTAGGGGTAGCAATCAGCCCCAGCATTTT. This sequence encodes CASSISRGSNQPQHF.

The V and J genes are TRBV28 and TRBJ1-3, with 8 bases matching TRBD1. The J segment lost 0 bases and the V segment lost 6 bases, leaving 4 bases of the junction unmatched. Germline V gives CDR1 MDHEN, CDR2 SYDVKM. The CDR3 runs to 15 residues. This chain's CDR3 is CASSPTGGSGNTIYF. The DNA for the CDR3 is TGTGCCAGCAGCCCAACAGGGGGCTCTGGAAACACCATATATTTT.

The rearrangement joins TRBV5-4 to TRBJ1-2, with D perhaps matching TRBD1 (5 bases). CDR1 is SGHNT and CDR2 is YYREEE in the germline V gene (reference sequence). Trimming shortened V by 0 bases and J by 5 bases, and 8 bases separated the two germline ends. The CDR3 is made up of 13 amino acids. The CDR3 is CASSLASGYGYTF. CDR3 bases: TGTGCCAGCAGCTTGGCCTCAGGGTATGGCTACACCTTC.

The chain employs TRBV10-2 and TRBJ2-7; the D gene is possibly TRBD1 (6 bases). CDR1 and CDR2 (germline): WSHSY, SAAADI. Trimming removed 10 bases at V and 1 base at J, with 11 bases between. The CDR3 totals 12 residues. The CDR3 spells CATRQDSYEQYF. The CDR3 DNA reads as TGCGCCACTCGACAGGATTCCTACGAGCAGTACTTC.

The genes are TRBV29-1 and TRBJ2-1; possibly TRBD2 for D (7 bases). Trimming shortened V by 7 bases and J by 9 bases, and 16 bases separated the two germline ends. The germline gives CDR1 SQVTM, CDR2 ANQGSEA. There are 12 residues in the CDR3. The CDR3 DNA is TGCAGCGCTGGGGGGGCTAGCATTGAGCAGTTCTTC. It yields the protein CSAGGASIEQFF.

V gene TRBV5-1 combines with J gene TRBJ1-6; D is unresolved. The CDR3 length is 13 residues. The germline V gene has CDR1 SGHRS and CDR2 YFSETQ. V was pared by 3 bases and J by 14 bases, with 15 bases between. In DNA form, the CDR3 reads TGCGCCAGCAGCTCCGGGAACACGGGAGCCCTCCACTTT. This codes for CASSSGNTGALHF.

This clone was detected once. This chain uses TRBV28 with TRBJ2-7, with 8 bases identical to TRBD1. With V trimmed by 7 bases and J by 9 bases, 14 bases remained unmatched. Per germline, CDR1 MDHEN and CDR2 SYDVKM. The CDR3 is 14 amino acids. The CDR3: CASTSHGAGGMQYF. As DNA, the CDR3 is TGTGCCAGCACCTCACACGGGGCAGGGGGCATGCAGTACTTC. Drawing the rest from reference TRBV28 and TRBJ2-7, the complete variable domain is DVKVTQSSRYLVKRTGEKVFLECVQDMDHENMFWYRQDPGLGLRLIYFSYDVKMKEKGDIPEGYSVSREKKERFSLILESASTNQTSMYLCASTSHGAGGMQYFGPGTRLTVT.

The rearrangement uses TRBV7-9 and TRBJ2-7, with 11 bases aligning to TRBD2. V trimming: 5 bases; J trimming: 4 bases; junction bases outside the gene matches: 7. Germline loops: CDR1 SEHNR, CDR2 FQNEAQ (reference sequence). This CDR3 has 15 residues. The CDR3 loop is CASSPLVAGGYEQYF. The CDR3 nucleotides read TGTGCCAGCAGCCCCCTCGTAGCGGGGGGGTACGAGCAGTACTTC.